Following are 25 T cell receptor beta chains from one sample sequenced in a study of Tregs in tolerant kidney transplant recipients. The nonmyeloablative bone marrow transplants came from related graft donors, with transient mixed chimerism. Only in-frame clones appear in the TCRdb table, and some are missing; sequencing was by immunoSEQ multiplex PCR. Seen here are roughly 52,000 clones, approximately 91% observed once, and the top ten hold around 15%. The source material was CD8+ T cells from blood (PBMCs), sampled 24 months after the transplant. Receptors were obtained from a human patient who received a combined kidney and bone marrow transplant. These T cells may partly come from the graft donor.

The chain recombines TRBV7-9 with TRBJ2-1; D is ambiguous. Germline values: CDR1 SEHNR, CDR2 FQNEAQ (reference sequence). Trimming shortened V by 1 base and J by 9 bases, and 13 bases separated the two germline ends. This CDR3 comprises 14 residues. DNA of the CDR3: TGTGCCAGCAGCTTAGGGCCTTTTTCTGGTGAGCAGTTCTTC. It yields the protein CASSLGPFSGEQFF.

This clone appeared once. The chain uses TRBV5-1 and TRBJ2-3, with D perhaps matching TRBD1 (6 bases). The V end lost 3 bases, the J end lost 5 bases, and 16 bases lay between the germline ends. The germline gives CDR1 SGHRS, CDR2 YFSETQ. The CDR3 spans 15 residues. The chain's CDR3 is CASSSSPRGVDTQYF. Written as DNA, the CDR3 is TGCGCCAGCAGCTCATCCCCCAGGGGTGTAGATACGCAGTATTTT.

This sequence joins TRBV7-9 and TRBJ2-5; 7 nucleotides line up with TRBD1. CDR1 is SEHNR, CDR2 FQNEAQ, per germline (reference sequence). The CDR3 contains 16 residues. Unmatched junction bases numbered 9, after V lost 4 bases and J lost 1 base. This CDR3 is CASSSTGTSRQETQYF. Written as DNA, the CDR3 is TGTGCCAGCAGCTCGACAGGGACCTCTCGCCAAGAGACCCAGTACTTC.

The V gene is TRBV5-1, the J gene TRBJ2-7, with 7 bases that match TRBD1. The CDR3 runs to 12 residues. The V gene end was trimmed by 4 bases and the J gene end by 6 bases; junction bases not matched to a gene: 4. Germline CDR1 reads SGHRS; CDR2 reads YFSETQ. This CDR3 reads CASSRGQSEQYF. As DNA, the CDR3 is TGCGCCAGCAGCCGGGGACAGAGCGAGCAGTACTTC.

This clone showed up just once. The chain carries TRBV9 and TRBJ2-1; no definite D call. V was pared by 0 bases and J by 2 bases, with 12 bases between. The CDR3 has 16 residues. Germline V gives CDR1 SGDLS, CDR2 YYNGEE. CDR3 in amino acids: CASSVESWAAYNEQFF. CDR3 coding DNA: TGTGCCAGCAGCGTAGAGTCGTGGGCTGCCTACAATGAGCAGTTCTTC.

The chain's CDR3 is CASSPGGEDSPLHF. The CDR3 DNA sequence: TGTGCCAGCAGCCCCGGTGGTGAGGATTCACCCCTCCACTTT. The chain recombines TRBV6-6 with TRBJ1-6, with D hard to call. CDR1 and CDR2 from the germline V gene are MNHNY and SVGAGI (reference sequence). The germline V and J ends were trimmed by 6 bases and 8 bases, with 14 bases remaining between them. The CDR3 extends over 14 amino acids.

The gene calls are TRBV9 and TRBJ2-1; 8 positions agree with TRBD2. The length of the CDR3 is 15 residues. The germline CDR1 and CDR2 sequences are SGDLS and YYNGEE. The ends lost 4 bases at V and 6 bases at J; junction bases unmatched: 9. The CDR3 nucleotides read TGTGCCAGCAGCTTCTACCCCGGGACTAGCAATGAGCAGTTCTTC. It encodes CASSFYPGTSNEQFF.

The gene calls are TRBV5-1 and TRBJ2-3; 13 bases line up with TRBD2. There are 18 residues in the CDR3. The V and J ends lost 3 bases and 4 bases, in that order; junction bases with no gene match: 11. Germline loops: CDR1 SGHRS, CDR2 YFSETQ. CDR3 in amino acids: CASSSKEGLAGVADTQYF. In DNA form, the CDR3 reads TGCGCCAGCAGCTCTAAAGAAGGACTAGCGGGAGTCGCAGATACGCAGTATTTT.

The rearrangement links TRBV6-1 to TRBJ2-6; D is possibly TRBD2 (5 bases). Trimming took 3 bases from V and 2 from J, leaving 8 bases between them. Germline V gene data show CDR1 as MNHNS and CDR2 as SASEGT. This CDR3 region has 15 residues. In DNA form, the CDR3 reads TGTGCCAGCAGTGATGAGGGAACTGGGGCCAACGTCCTGACTTTC. It is translated as CASSDEGTGANVLTF.

The CDR3 spells CASSPGRLFYEQYF. As DNA, the CDR3 is TGTGCCAGCAGTCCCGGGAGGCTCTTTTACGAGCAGTACTTC. This chain joins TRBV27 and TRBJ2-7; 7 nucleotides align to TRBD2. CDR3 length equals 14 residues. Germline assignment: CDR1 MNHEY and CDR2 SMNVEV (reference sequence). Trimming cost V 5 bases and J 4 bases; bases outside gene matches: 8.

This chain connects TRBV5-4 to TRBJ1-2; perhaps TRBD1 as D (6 bases). V lost 2 bases to trimming and J lost 5 bases, with 16 bases between them. Germline lookup yields CDR1 SGHNT and CDR2 YYREEE (reference sequence). This CDR3 is built from 15 residues. CDR3 loop: CASSLKGGGLYGYTF. The CDR3 DNA reads as TGTGCCAGCAGCTTAAAGGGGGGAGGGCTGTATGGCTACACCTTC.

The chain recombines TRBV28 with TRBJ1-2; D is perhaps TRBD1 (6 bases). This CDR3 region has 17 residues. Per the germline V gene, CDR1 is MDHEN and CDR2 is SYDVKM. V gave up 4 bases and J gave up 6 bases, with 24 bases separating them. CDR3 DNA: TGTGCCAGCAGTTCCCACTTTTCGGGACAACAAAGGGATGGCTACACCTTC. It yields the protein CASSSHFSGQQRDGYTF.

The V gene is TRBV27, the J gene TRBJ2-1, with 16 bases fitting TRBD2. Germline V CDR1 and CDR2: MNHEY, SMNVEV (reference sequence). This CDR3 contains 13 residues. The trim removed 5 bases at V and 13 bases at J, leaving 2 bases unmatched. The CDR3 loop reads CASSGTSGRDQFF. The CDR3 DNA reads TGTGCCAGCAGTGGGACTAGCGGGAGGGATCAGTTCTTC.

The chain uses TRBV19 and TRBJ2-3, with TRBD1 matching over 9 bases. Per germline, CDR1 LNHDA and CDR2 SQIVND (reference sequence). The V gene end was trimmed by 4 bases and the J gene end by 2 bases; junction bases not matched to a gene: 4. The CDR3 totals 15 residues. CDR3 loop: CASSTGTGPTDTQYF. CDR3 sequence (DNA): TGTGCCAGTAGTACAGGGACAGGGCCCACAGATACGCAGTATTTT. Using reference TRBV19 and TRBJ2-3 for the parts outside the CDR3, the full variable domain is DGGITQSPKYLFRKEGQNVTLSCEQNLNHDAMYWYRQDPGQGLRLIYYSQIVNDFQKGDIAEGYSVSREKKESFPLTVTSAQKNPTAFYLCASSTGTGPTDTQYFGPGTRLTVL.

The chain combines TRBV27 with TRBJ2-2, with 12 bases aligning to TRBD2. Germline assignment: CDR1 MNHEY and CDR2 SMNVEV (reference sequence). The CDR3 contains 17 residues. J lost 3 bases, V lost 4 bases, and 6 bases had no gene match. CDR3 nucleotide sequence: TGTGCCAGCAGTTCCTACGGGACTAGCGGGTACACCGGGGAGCTGTTTTTT. Translation gives CASSSYGTSGYTGELFF.

The rearrangement joins TRBV30 to TRBJ1-2; 8 positions match TRBD1. The germline V gene encodes CDR1 GTSNPN and CDR2 SVGIG (reference sequence). The CDR3 is 14 amino acids. V shed 0 bases and J 4 bases; nucleotides not matched to a gene: 4. CDR3 sequence: CAWSVGQGGYGYTF. The DNA of the CDR3 is TGTGCCTGGAGTGTAGGACAGGGCGGCTATGGCTACACCTTC.

The genes are TRBV11-2 and TRBJ1-4; possible D gene TRBD1, 5 bases. The ends were cut back, 3 bases at V and 7 bases at J, with 15 bases in the middle. Germline V gene lookup returns CDR1 SGHAT and CDR2 FQNNGV. The CDR3 is 15 amino acids. CDR3 coding DNA: TGTGCCAGCAGCTTGGTGGGGGGGACGGCTGAAAAACTGTTTTTT. Amino acid sequence: CASSLVGGTAEKLFF.

In this sample, this clone turned up a few times. This rearrangement joins TRBV4-3 to TRBJ2-2; maybe TRBD2 (5 bases). The CDR3 is 18 amino acids. Between the trimmed V and J ends, which lost 1 base and 6 bases, there was a span of 21 bases. The germline CDR1 and CDR2 sequences are LGHNA and YSLEER. The DNA of the CDR3 is TGCGCCAGCAGCCAAGTTATAGAGGGCCCTTCGTTTGCCGGGGAGCTGTTTTTT. This codes for CASSQVIEGPSFAGELFF.

The chain employs TRBV15 and TRBJ2-1, with D possibly matching TRBD2 (6 bases). Germline V lookup: CDR1 LNHNV, CDR2 YYDKDF (reference sequence). Trimming took 0 bases from V and 8 from J, leaving 14 bases between them. This CDR3 comprises 15 residues. The CDR3 region is CATSRDTSPQDEQFF. Here the CDR3 DNA reads TGTGCCACCAGCAGAGATACTAGCCCCCAGGATGAGCAGTTCTTC. Based on the CDR3 plus reference TRBV15 and TRBJ2-1, the full variable domain is DAMVIQNPRYQVTQFGKPVTLSCSQTLNHNVMYWYQQKSSQAPKLLFHYYDKDFNNEADTPDNFQSRRPNTSFCFLDIRSPGLGDTAMYLCATSRDTSPQDEQFFGPGTRLTVL.

This clone was recorded once. CDR3 region: CASSVNRRVHTGELFF. For the CDR3, the DNA is TGTGCCAGCAGCGTAAATCGCAGGGTTCACACCGGGGAGCTGTTTTTT. V and J are TRBV9 and TRBJ2-2; D perhaps matches TRBD1 (5 bases). This CDR3 is 16 amino acids long. CDR1 is SGDLS, CDR2 YYNGEE, per germline. V lost 1 base and J lost 3, with 13 bases in between. Full variable domain (remainder filled in from reference TRBV9 and TRBJ2-2): DSGVTQTPKHLITATGQRVTLRCSPRSGDLSVYWYQQSLDQGLQFLIQYYNGEERAKGNILERFSAQQFPDLHSELNLSSLELGDSALYFCASSVNRRVHTGELFFGEGSRLTVL.

V gene TRBV19 combines with J gene TRBJ2-1, with TRBD1 matching over 9 bases. With 4 bases clipped from V and 1 base from J, the junction kept 17 bases outside the gene matches. The CDR3 sequence is 20 residues long. The germline V gene has CDR1 LNHDA and CDR2 SQIVND (reference sequence). The CDR3: CASSSPGTGLSERSYNEQFF. CDR3 in DNA: TGTGCCAGTAGTAGTCCCGGGACAGGGTTAAGTGAACGTTCCTACAATGAGCAGTTCTTC.

J is TRBJ2-3 and V is TRBV7-9, with 8 bases fitting TRBD2. The junction had 11 bases not matched to a gene; V was cut back by 5 bases and J by 4 bases. The CDR3 extends over 16 amino acids. Germline values: CDR1 SEHNR, CDR2 FQNEAQ (reference sequence). The CDR3 loop reads CASSPTEGLVADTQYF. For the CDR3, the DNA is TGTGCCAGCAGCCCAACAGAGGGACTAGTGGCAGATACGCAGTATTTT.

V and J are TRBV7-6 and TRBJ2-7, with 8 bases identical to TRBD2. Trimming cost V 1 base and J 2 bases; bases outside gene matches: 4. Germline CDR1 and CDR2: SGHVS and FNYEAQ. The CDR3 runs 15 residues. The DNA of the CDR3 is TGTGCCAGCAGCTTAGGTGGTAGCGGGGCCTACGAGCAGTACTTC. Residues: CASSLGGSGAYEQYF.

This clone is a singleton in its sample. The J gene is TRBJ2-2, the V gene TRBV6-5; the D is unclear. Germline V gives CDR1 MNHEY, CDR2 SVGAGI. Trimming removed 4 bases from V and 1 base from J, with 7 bases in between. The CDR3 loop spans 14 amino acids. CDR3 bases: TGTGCCAGCAGTTCCAGAATGAACACCGGGGAGCTGTTTTTT. Encoded protein: CASSSRMNTGELFF.

The rearrangement joins TRBV4-3 to TRBJ1-5, with D possibly matching TRBD1 (5 bases). The V gene lost 0 bases and the J gene lost 3 bases, with 21 bases spanning the gap. The CDR3 spans 19 residues. Per germline, CDR1 LGHNA and CDR2 YSLEER. The CDR3 spells CASSQDFGGEWGNNQPQHF. Here the CDR3 DNA reads TGCGCCAGCAGCCAAGATTTTGGAGGGGAATGGGGGAACAATCAGCCCCAGCATTTT.